This T cell receptor beta chain was captured by sequencing in a study of T-cell reconstitution after alpha-beta-depleted transplantation in children. Study observations and caveats: Several hundred expanded graft clones reportedly supplied alpha-beta T cells about two months after transplant. Surviving thymic progenitors and recipient T cells were the source of high TCRbeta diversity at day 60 in some patients. T-cell numbers and diversity one year post-transplant derived largely from freshly generated T cells.

With regard to this clonotype: Its antigen remains unknown.

The TCRbeta library was prepared with unique molecular identifiers. TCRdb recomputed calls from the PCR reads with MiXCR, one row per CDR3 protein. The sample consists of a few hundred thousand distinct CDR3 sequences, over 20% of them appearing once. V shed 5 bases and J 7 bases; nucleotides not matched to a gene: 9. The length of the CDR3 is 14 residues. The sequenced sample was PBMCs, obtained before TCRalphabeta/CD19-depleted stem cell transplant. The origin of this receptor is a boy in the first two years of life with Wiskott-Aldrich syndrome, due to receive a stem cell transplant. V usage is TRBV12-3 or TRBV12-4 and J usage is TRBJ1-2, with 8 bases that match TRBD1. The CDR3 DNA follows: TGTGCCAGCAGTGGAGACAGGGGATACAGTGGCTACACCTTC. It translates to CASSGDRGYSGYTF.